The table lists the clone carrying this TCR beta chain with a count of one. Its antigen is undetermined. The CDR3 covers 15 residues. The V and J ends lost 0 bases and 0 bases respectively, with 9 bases between them. Germline CDR1 SGDLS, CDR2 YYNGEE. The data were produced by immunoSEQ multiplex PCR, yet TCRdb's version contains in-frame clones alone and is incomplete. The table shows 95,000 to 100,000 clones, with about nine tenths occurring only once. This sample is drawn from a study of T cell responses to AZD1222 COVID-19 vaccine. Findings and caveats of the study: Donors skewed white British and female; clonal diversity was possibly underestimated. Spike as a whole was targeted by vaccine-associated CD4 TCRs, dominant at 160-218 and 743-854. With two AZD1222 doses given, Spike-specific TCR breadth and depth both rose. It was only after the peak T cell response that any repertoires were sampled.

This chain joins TRBV9 and TRBJ1-2; D is perhaps TRBD1 (5 bases). The sample was peripheral blood, taken 28 days after the second AZD1222 dose. The TCR originated in an adult who received the AZD1222 COVID-19 vaccine. DNA for the CDR3: TGTGCCAGCAGCGTAGGGGGCAAGACTAACTATGGCTACACCTTC. This translates into CASSVGGKTNYGYTF.